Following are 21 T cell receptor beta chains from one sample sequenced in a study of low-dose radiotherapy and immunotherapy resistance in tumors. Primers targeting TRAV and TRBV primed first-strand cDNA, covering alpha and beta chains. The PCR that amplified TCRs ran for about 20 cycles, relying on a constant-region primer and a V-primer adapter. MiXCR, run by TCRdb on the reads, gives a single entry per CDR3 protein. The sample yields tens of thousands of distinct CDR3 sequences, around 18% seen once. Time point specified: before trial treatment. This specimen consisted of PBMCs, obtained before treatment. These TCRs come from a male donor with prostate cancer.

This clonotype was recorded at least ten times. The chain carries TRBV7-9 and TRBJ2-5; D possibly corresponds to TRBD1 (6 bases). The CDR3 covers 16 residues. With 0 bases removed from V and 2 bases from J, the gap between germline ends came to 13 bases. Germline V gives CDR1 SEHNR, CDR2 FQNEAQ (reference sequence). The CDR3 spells CASSLASYRAQETQYF. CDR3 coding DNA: TGTGCCAGCAGCTTAGCCTCGTACAGGGCACAAGAGACCCAGTACTTC. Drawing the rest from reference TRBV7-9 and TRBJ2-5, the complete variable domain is DTGVSQNPRHKITKRGQNVTFRCDPISEHNRLYWYRQTLGQGPEFLTYFQNEAQLEKSRLLSDRFSAERPKGSFSTLEIQRTEQGDSAMYLCASSLASYRAQETQYFGPGTRLLVL.

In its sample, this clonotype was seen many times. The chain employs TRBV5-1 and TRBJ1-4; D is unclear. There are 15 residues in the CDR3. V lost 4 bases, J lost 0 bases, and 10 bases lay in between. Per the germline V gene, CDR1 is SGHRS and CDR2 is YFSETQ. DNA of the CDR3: TGCGCCAGCAGCGTACGACAAGCAACTAATGAAAAACTGTTTTTT. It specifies CASSVRQATNEKLFF.

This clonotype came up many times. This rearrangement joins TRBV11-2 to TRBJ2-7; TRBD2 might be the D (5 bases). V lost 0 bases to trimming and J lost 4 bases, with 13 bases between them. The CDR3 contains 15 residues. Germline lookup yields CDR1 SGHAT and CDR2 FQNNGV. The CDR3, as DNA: TGTGCCAGCAGCTTAGAGCGTAGCGCTGGGTACGAGCAGTACTTC. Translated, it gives CASSLERSAGYEQYF. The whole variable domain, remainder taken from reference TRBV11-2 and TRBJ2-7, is EAGVAQSPRYKIIEKRQSVAFWCNPISGHATLYWYQQILGQGPKLLIQFQNNGVVDDSQLPKDRFSAERLKGVDSTLKIQPAKLEDSAVYLCASSLERSAGYEQYFGPGTRLTVT.

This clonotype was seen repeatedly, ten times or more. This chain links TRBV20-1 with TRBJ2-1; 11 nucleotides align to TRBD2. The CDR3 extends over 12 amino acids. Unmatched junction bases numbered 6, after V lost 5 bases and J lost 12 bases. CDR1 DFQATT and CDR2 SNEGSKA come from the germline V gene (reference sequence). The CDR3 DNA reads TGCAGTGCTCAAGCCCTAGCGGGGGGGCAGTTCTTC. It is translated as CSAQALAGGQFF.

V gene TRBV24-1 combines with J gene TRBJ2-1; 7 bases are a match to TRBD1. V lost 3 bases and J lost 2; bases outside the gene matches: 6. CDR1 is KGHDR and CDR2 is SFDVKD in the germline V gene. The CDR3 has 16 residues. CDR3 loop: CATSDQRQGPYNEQFF. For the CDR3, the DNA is TGTGCCACCAGTGATCAACGACAGGGACCCTACAATGAGCAGTTCTTC.

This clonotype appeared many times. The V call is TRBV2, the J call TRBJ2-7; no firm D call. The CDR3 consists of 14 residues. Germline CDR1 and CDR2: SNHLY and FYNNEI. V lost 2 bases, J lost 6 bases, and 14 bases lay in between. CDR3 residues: CASSELEARREQYF. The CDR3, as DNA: TGTGCCAGCAGTGAACTCGAGGCCCGGCGCGAGCAGTACTTC.

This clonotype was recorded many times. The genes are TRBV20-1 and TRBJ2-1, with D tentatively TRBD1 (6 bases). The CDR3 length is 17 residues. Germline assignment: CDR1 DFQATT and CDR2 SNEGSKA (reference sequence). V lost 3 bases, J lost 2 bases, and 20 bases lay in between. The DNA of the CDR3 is TGCAGTGCTAGCAATTACCGGGACAAGGGGCCCTACAATGAGCAGTTCTTC. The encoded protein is CSASNYRDKGPYNEQFF.

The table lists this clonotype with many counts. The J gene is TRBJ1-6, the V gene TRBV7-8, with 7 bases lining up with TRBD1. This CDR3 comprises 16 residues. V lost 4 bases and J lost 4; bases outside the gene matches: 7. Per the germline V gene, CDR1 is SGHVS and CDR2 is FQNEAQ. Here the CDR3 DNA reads TGTGCCAGCAGCTATGAAGAGGGACAGTATAATTCACCCCTCCACTTT. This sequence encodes CASSYEEGQYNSPLHF.

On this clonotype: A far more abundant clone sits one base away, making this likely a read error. Here the CDR3 DNA reads TGTGCCACCAGTGATTCGCCCGGCAAATCCGGGTCAACCAAAGGACTCTACGAGCAGTTCTTC. Translation: CATSDSPGKSGSTKGLYEQFF. The V and J genes are TRBV24-1 and TRBJ2-1, with D perhaps matching TRBD2 (5 bases). This CDR3 region has 21 residues. The ends were cut back, 2 bases at V and 10 bases at J, with 35 bases in the middle. CDR1 and CDR2 from the germline V gene are KGHDR and SFDVKD.

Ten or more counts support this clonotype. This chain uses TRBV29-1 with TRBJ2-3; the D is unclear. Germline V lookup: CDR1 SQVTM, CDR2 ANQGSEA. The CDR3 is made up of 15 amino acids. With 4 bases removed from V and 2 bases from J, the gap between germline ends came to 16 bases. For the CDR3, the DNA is TGCAGCGTTGCTGGGAAAAGAACTCACACAGATACGCAGTATTTT. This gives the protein CSVAGKRTHTDTQYF.

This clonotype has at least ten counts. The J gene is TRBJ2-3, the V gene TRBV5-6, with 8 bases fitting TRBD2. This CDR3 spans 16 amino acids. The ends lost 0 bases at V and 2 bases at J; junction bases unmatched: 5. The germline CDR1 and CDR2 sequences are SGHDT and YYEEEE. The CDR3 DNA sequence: TGTGCCAGCAGCTTGGGAACTAGCGGCCTCACAGATACGCAGTATTTT. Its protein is CASSLGTSGLTDTQYF.

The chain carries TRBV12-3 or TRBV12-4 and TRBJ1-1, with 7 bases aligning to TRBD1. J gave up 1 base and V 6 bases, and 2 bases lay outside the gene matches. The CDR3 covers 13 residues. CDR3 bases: TGTGCCAGCAGCAACAGGGGGAACACTGAAGCTTTCTTT. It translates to CASSNRGNTEAFF.

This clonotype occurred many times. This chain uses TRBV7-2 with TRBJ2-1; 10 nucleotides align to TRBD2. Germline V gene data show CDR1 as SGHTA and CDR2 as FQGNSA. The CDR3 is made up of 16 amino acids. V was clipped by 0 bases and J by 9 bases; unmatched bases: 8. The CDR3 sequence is CASSLAPSGSSSEQFF. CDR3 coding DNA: TGTGCCAGCAGCTTAGCCCCTAGCGGGAGTTCAAGTGAGCAGTTCTTC.

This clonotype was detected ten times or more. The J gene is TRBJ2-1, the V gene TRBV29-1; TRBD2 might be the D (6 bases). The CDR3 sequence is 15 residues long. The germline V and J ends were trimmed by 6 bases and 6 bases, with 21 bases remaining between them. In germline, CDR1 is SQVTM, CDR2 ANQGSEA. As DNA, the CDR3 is TGCAGCGTCTCCTTGACCAGCCGGGGGATCAATGAGCAGTTCTTC. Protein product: CSVSLTSRGINEQFF.

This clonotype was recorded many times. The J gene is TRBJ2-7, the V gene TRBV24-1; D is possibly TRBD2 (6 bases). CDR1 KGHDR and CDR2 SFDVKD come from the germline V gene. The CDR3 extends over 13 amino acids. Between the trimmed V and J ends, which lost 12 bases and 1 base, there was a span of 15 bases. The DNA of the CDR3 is TGTGCCGGGAGGATCAGGGAGTCCTACGAGCAGTACTTC. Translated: CAGRIRESYEQYF.

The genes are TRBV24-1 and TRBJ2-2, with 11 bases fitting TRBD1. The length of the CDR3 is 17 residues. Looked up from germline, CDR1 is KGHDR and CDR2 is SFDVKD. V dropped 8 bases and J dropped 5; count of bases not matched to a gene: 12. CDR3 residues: CATTRGSGTGGTGELFF. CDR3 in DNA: TGTGCCACCACCCGCGGTTCCGGGACAGGGGGGACCGGGGAGCTGTTTTTT.

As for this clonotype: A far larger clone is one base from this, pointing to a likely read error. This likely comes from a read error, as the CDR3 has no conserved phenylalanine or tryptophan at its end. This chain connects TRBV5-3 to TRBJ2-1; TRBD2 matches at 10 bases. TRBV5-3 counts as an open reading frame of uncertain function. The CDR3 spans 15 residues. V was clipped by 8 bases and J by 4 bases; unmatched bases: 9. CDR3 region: CASSHKREGYNEQFI. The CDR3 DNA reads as TGTGCCAGCAGCCACAAGCGGGAGGGTTACAATGAGCAGTTCATC.

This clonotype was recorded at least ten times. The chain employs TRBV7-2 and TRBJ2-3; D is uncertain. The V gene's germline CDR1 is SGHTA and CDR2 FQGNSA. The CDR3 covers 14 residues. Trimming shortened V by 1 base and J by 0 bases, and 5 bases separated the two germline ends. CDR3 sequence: CASSLEGSTDTQYF. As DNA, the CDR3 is TGTGCCAGCAGCTTAGAGGGCAGCACAGATACGCAGTATTTT. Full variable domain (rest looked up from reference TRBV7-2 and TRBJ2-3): GAGVSQSPSNKVTEKGKDVELRCDPISGHTALYWYRQSLGQGLEFLIYFQGNSAPDKSGLPSDRFSAERTGGSVSTLTIQRTQQEDSAVYLCASSLEGSTDTQYFGPGTRLTVL.

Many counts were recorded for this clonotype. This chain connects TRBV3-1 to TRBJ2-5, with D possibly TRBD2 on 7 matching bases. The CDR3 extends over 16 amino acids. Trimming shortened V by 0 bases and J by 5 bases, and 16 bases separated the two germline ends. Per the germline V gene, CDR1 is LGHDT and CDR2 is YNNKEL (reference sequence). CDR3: CASSQDVGGASETQYF. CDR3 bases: TGTGCCAGCAGCCAAGATGTTGGGGGGGCGTCGGAGACCCAGTACTTC.

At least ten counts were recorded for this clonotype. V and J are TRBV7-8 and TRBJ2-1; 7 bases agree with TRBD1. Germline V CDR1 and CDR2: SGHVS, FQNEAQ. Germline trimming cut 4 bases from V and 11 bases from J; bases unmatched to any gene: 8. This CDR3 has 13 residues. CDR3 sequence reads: CASSSTNRGKQFF. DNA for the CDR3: TGTGCCAGCAGCTCTACCAACAGGGGAAAGCAGTTCTTC.

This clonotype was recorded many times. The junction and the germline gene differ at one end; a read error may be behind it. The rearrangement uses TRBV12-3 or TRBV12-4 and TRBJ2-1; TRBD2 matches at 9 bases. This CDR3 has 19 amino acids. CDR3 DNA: TGTGCCAGCAGTATAGCCGCGGACGTAGCGGGAGTAAGGGAGAGTGAGCAGTTCTTC. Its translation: CASSIAADVAGVRESEQFF.